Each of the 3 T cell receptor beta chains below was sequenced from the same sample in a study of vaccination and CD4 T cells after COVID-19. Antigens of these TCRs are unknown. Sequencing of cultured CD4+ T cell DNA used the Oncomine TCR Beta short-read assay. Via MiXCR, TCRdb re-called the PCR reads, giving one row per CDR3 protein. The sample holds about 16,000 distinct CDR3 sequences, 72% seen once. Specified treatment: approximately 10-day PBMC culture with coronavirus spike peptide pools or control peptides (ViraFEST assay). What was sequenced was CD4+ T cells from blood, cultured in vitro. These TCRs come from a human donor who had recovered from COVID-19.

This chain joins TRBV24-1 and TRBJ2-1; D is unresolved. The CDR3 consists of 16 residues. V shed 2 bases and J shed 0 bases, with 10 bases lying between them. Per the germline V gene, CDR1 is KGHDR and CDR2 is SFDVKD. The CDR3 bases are TGTGCCACCAGTGATTATCCGGCCCGCTCCTACAATGAGCAGTTCTTC. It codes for CATSDYPARSYNEQFF.

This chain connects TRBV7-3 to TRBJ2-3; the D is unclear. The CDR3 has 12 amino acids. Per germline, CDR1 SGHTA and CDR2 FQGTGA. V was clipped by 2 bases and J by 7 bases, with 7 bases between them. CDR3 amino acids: CASSLGLNTQYF. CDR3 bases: TGTGCCAGCAGCTTAGGTCTGAATACGCAGTATTTT. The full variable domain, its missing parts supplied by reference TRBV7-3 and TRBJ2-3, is GAGVSQTPSNKVTEKGKYVELRCDPISGHTALYWYRQSLGQGPEFLIYFQGTGAADDSGLPNDRFFAVRPEGSVSTLKIQRTERGDSAVYLCASSLGLNTQYFGPGTRLTVL.

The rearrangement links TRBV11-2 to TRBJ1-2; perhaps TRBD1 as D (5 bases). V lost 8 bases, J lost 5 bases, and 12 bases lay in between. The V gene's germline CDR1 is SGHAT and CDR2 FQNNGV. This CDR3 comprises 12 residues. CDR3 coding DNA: TGTGCCAGCTCCCTGGGGCGGTATGGCTACACCTTC. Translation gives CASSLGRYGYTF.